One and the same sample provided the 8 T cell receptor beta chains below, sequenced in a study of technical replicates of blood from several donors. Produced via immunoSEQ multiplex PCR; TCRdb's table is partial and in-frame only. Of about 93,000 clones detected, around 96% appear once; the ten largest clones hold roughly 0.28%. Sequenced material: T cells isolated from PBMCs. The receptors were sampled from a human donor in good health.

The V and J genes are TRBV29-1 and TRBJ2-7; TRBD1 matches 9 bases. This CDR3 spans 13 amino acids. In germline, CDR1 is SQVTM, CDR2 ANQGSEA. The V and J ends lost 7 bases and 3 bases, in that order; junction bases with no gene match: 7. The CDR3 nucleotides are TGCAGCGCAACCGGGACAGGGTACTACGAGCAGTACTTC. It translates to CSATGTGYYEQYF.

The chain combines TRBV4-2 with TRBJ2-7, with 7 bases identical to TRBD1. V lost 1 base, J lost 1 base, and 4 bases stayed unmatched. Germline V gene sequence: CDR1 LGHNA, CDR2 YNFKEQ. This CDR3 comprises 15 residues. The CDR3 sequence is CASSQGGQKSYEQYF. The CDR3 nucleotides read TGTGCCAGCAGCCAAGGGGGACAGAAATCCTACGAGCAGTACTTC.

V usage is TRBV10-1 and J usage is TRBJ2-4; TRBD2 matches at 8 bases. V was clipped by 0 bases and J by 8 bases; unmatched bases: 6. The CDR3 spans 15 residues. Germline lookup yields CDR1 WNHNN and CDR2 SYGVQD (reference sequence). The CDR3, as DNA: TGCGCCAGCAGTGAGTCTAAAGCGGGGGAGGACATTCAGTACTTC. This gives the protein CASSESKAGEDIQYF.

The chain has TRBV7-6 and TRBJ2-5, with TRBD2 matching over 8 bases. Germline V gene data show CDR1 as SGHVS and CDR2 as FNYEAQ. The J segment lost 4 bases and the V segment lost 4 bases, leaving 8 bases of the junction unmatched. CDR3 length equals 15 residues. This CDR3 is CASSWLLAAGETQYF. As DNA, the CDR3 is TGTGCCAGCAGCTGGTTACTAGCGGCGGGAGAGACCCAGTACTTC.

The chain couples TRBV27 to TRBJ2-1; a possible D gene is TRBD2 (5 bases). Germline loops: CDR1 MNHEY, CDR2 SMNVEV (reference sequence). The CDR3 has 15 residues. V lost 5 bases and J lost 1, with 12 bases in between. The CDR3, as DNA: TGTGCCAGCAGTCCCTACGGGGTGTCCTACAATGAGCAGTTCTTC. Translation: CASSPYGVSYNEQFF.

This sequence joins TRBV9 and TRBJ2-7; D might be TRBD1 (5 bases). V dropped 3 bases and J dropped 4 bases, with 20 bases sitting between them. Germline values: CDR1 SGDLS, CDR2 YYNGEE. CDR3 length: 16 residues. The CDR3 spells CASSDHSTDIPYEQYF. CDR3 DNA: TGTGCCAGCAGCGATCACTCGACAGACATCCCATACGAGCAGTACTTC.

The chain has TRBV12-5 and TRBJ2-1; 11 bases line up with TRBD2. Unmatched junction bases numbered 22, after V lost 0 bases and J lost 9 bases. Germline V lookup: CDR1 LGHNT, CDR2 FRNRAP. CDR3 length: 21 residues. CDR3 nucleotide sequence: TGTGCTAGTGGTTTGGTACTCCCTAGCGGGGGGCGGGTATTTGGATATATTGAGCAGTTCTTC. Its translation: CASGLVLPSGGRVFGYIEQFF.

This chain uses TRBV28 with TRBJ2-1, with no clear D. Germline values: CDR1 MDHEN, CDR2 SYDVKM. V was cut by 5 bases and J by 4 bases, with 18 bases left in between. The CDR3 sequence is 16 residues long. The CDR3 nucleotides are TGTGCCAGCAGTCCCCTCCTTGTCGGAGCTTACAATGAGCAGTTCTTC. Its translation: CASSPLLVGAYNEQFF.